These T cell receptor beta chains were read from a single sample in a study of response to subunit inactivated influenza vaccine. TCRdb re-called the RT-PCR reads with MiXCR, one entry per CDR3 protein. Of 500,000 to 550,000 distinct CDR3 sequences detected, 6.5% to 8% appear once; the ten largest clones hold approximately 13%. Material: PBMCs from blood, obtained around 2 years after vaccination. Receptor source: a man between 50 and 69 years old who received an inactivated influenza vaccine. CDR3s leave out the opening cysteine and the closing phenylalanine or tryptophan. A D gene is named only where the DNA matches it firmly.

TRBV10-3,TRBJ1-1,TRBD1,ATRGANMNTEAF
TRBV6-1,TRBJ2-7,NA,ASSPATSSKGAY
TRBV15,TRBJ1-2,NA,ATRRGDGTYGYT
TRBV6-5,TRBJ1-3,NA,ASSSSLRAGNTIY
TRBV7-2,TRBJ1-6,NA,ASSLGLVISPLH
TRBV20-1,TRBJ2-7,NA,SARSQGRYEQY
TRBV6-2/TRBV6-3,TRBJ1-1,NA,ASSLAGANTEAF
TRBV13,TRBJ2-7,TRBD2,ASRRAGLAEYEQY
TRBV5-1,TRBJ1-2,NA,ASSLASAPNGGYT
TRBV6-5,TRBJ1-3,TRBD1,ASSLQGAPGNTIY
TRBV7-9,TRBJ1-1,NA,ASRVAGGTEAF
TRBV27,TRBJ2-7,NA,ASRGSLYEQY
TRBV7-9,TRBJ1-1,NA,ASSLVGAANTEAF
TRBV10-3,TRBJ2-5,TRBD2,AISEGLAAGGAQY
TRBV27,TRBJ2-4,TRBD1,ASGMSDRHKNIQY
TRBV20-1,TRBJ2-1,TRBD2,SARVRSGGPYNEQF
TRBV6-1,TRBJ2-1,NA,ASSAFGKGNNEQF
TRBV19,TRBJ2-4,NA,ASSIPKNIQY
TRBV11-3,TRBJ2-2,NA,ASSSARGPHTGELF
TRBV24-1,TRBJ1-2,NA,ATSITGLDYGYT
TRBV7-2,TRBJ2-4,TRBD1,ASSLQTGFVAKNIQY
TRBV10-3,TRBJ2-7,NA,AVGTPTYEQY
TRBV6-1,TRBJ2-7,NA,ASRSGRSGYEQY
TRBV2,TRBJ1-5,NA,ASKQQRNQPQH
TRBV7-2,TRBJ2-7,NA,ASSLQDISYEQY
TRBV6-2/TRBV6-3,TRBJ2-5,NA,ASSYRAEGETQY
TRBV24-1,TRBJ2-3,NA,ATSAMSTDTQY
TRBV20-1,TRBJ2-7,TRBD2,SAPAGAGGYEQY
TRBV15,TRBJ1-5,NA,ATSRVQGQPQH
TRBV12-3/TRBV12-4,TRBJ2-2,NA,ASSFNTGEPF
TRBV3-1,TRBJ2-3,NA,ASSPYATDTQY